The source of this TCR beta chain is a study of blood T cell repertoires in COVID-19. Study summary: Specimens from acute and convalescent COVID-19 originated in the United States, Italy and Spain. T cells, B-cell-depleted T cells, or PBMCs provided the cDNA or gDNA that served as material.

Germline V CDR1 and CDR2: SEHNR, FQNEAQ (reference sequence). The CDR3 is 12 residues long. The germline V and J ends were trimmed by 3 bases and 7 bases, with 6 bases remaining between them. A single count supports this clone. In the authors' methods: Using reference gene primer amplification, nucleated cell counts were estimated. Libraries were prepared by immunoSEQ multiplex PCR; TCRdb keeps only in-frame clonotypes and omits some of them. V, J and clone size are those of that table, while D and trimming were read from the DNA. The table includes 150,000 to 200,000 clones, approximately 79% detected once.

This clonotype originated in a woman older than 75 with acute or convalescent COVID-19. The genes are TRBV7-9 and TRBJ2-2; D is unclear. Sequenced input: peripheral blood. CDR3 sequence reads: CASSLVDGELFF. The CDR3 nucleotides read TGTGCCAGCAGCTTGGTAGACGGGGAGCTGTTTTTT.